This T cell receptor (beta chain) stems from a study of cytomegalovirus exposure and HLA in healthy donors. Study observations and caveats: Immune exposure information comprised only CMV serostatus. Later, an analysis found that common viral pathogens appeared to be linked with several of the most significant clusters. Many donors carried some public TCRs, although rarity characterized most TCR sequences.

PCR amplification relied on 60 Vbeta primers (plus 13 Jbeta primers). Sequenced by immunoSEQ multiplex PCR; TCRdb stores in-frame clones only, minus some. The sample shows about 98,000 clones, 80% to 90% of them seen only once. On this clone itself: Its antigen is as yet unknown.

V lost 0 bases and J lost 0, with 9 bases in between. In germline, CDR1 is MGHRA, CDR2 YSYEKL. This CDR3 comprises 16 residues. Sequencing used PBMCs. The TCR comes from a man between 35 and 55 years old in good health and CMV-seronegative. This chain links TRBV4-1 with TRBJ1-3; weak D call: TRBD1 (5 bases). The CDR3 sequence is CASSQEQQASGNTIYF. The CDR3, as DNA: TGCGCCAGCAGCCAAGAACAACAGGCCTCTGGAAACACCATATATTTT.